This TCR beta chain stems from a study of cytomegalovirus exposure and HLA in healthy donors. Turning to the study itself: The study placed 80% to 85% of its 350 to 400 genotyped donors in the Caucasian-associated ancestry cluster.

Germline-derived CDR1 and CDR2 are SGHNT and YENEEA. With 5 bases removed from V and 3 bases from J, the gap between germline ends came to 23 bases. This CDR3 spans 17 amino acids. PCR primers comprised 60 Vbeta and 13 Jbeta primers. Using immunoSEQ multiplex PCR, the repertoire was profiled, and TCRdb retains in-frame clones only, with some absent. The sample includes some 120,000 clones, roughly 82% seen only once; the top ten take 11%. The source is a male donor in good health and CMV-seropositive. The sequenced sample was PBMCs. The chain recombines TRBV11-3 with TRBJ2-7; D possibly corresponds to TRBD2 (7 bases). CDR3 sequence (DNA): TGTGCCAGCAGCCCCCTAGTCCAGGGAAGGGGGGGCTACGAGCAGTACTTC. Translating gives CASSPLVQGRGGYEQYF.